These T cell receptor beta chains were read from a single sample in a study of T-cell reconstitution after alpha-beta-depleted transplantation in children. TCRdb re-analysed the PCR reads in MiXCR, keeping a single row per CDR3 protein. The sample lists a few hundred thousand distinct CDR3 sequences, roughly 13% seen once, with 2.2% in the top ten. The material sequenced was PBMCs, mostly from graft donor cells, taken 360 days after TCRalphabeta/CD19-depleted stem cell transplant. The origin of the receptors is a male patient between 5 and 17 years old who had a stem cell transplant for acute myeloid leukemia, so the T cells may come from the graft donor. Both conserved end residues are part of each CDR3.

j_call: TRBJ2-7; cdr3_length: 20; v_call: TRBV12-3/TRBV12-4; cdr3_aa: CASSLRVREVRQGAIDEQYF
j_call: TRBJ2-7; cdr3_length: 13; v_call: TRBV5-1; cdr3_aa: CASSFEGSYEQYF
j_call: TRBJ2-6; cdr3_length: 16; v_call: TRBV20-1; cdr3_aa: CSAVRTLIFGANVLTF
j_call: TRBJ1-4; cdr3_length: 16; v_call: TRBV10-3; cdr3_aa: CAISLQRDATNEKLFF
j_call: TRBJ2-5; cdr3_length: 13; v_call: TRBV29-1; cdr3_aa: CSVEGQGLETQYF
j_call: TRBJ2-1; cdr3_length: 17; v_call: TRBV4-3; cdr3_aa: CASSQEGLAGDANEQFF
j_call: TRBJ2-1; cdr3_length: 16; v_call: TRBV7-9; cdr3_aa: CASSSQREGSYNEQFF
j_call: TRBJ2-7; cdr3_length: 15; v_call: TRBV28; cdr3_aa: CASSSRDRADYEQYF
j_call: TRBJ2-5; cdr3_length: 14; v_call: TRBV25-1; cdr3_aa: CASSETAIQETQYF
j_call: TRBJ2-2; cdr3_length: 15; v_call: TRBV12-3/TRBV12-4; cdr3_aa: CASSLVGTTTGELFF
j_call: TRBJ2-2; cdr3_length: 14; v_call: TRBV18; cdr3_aa: CASSPDLNTGELFF
j_call: TRBJ2-1; cdr3_length: 19; v_call: TRBV11-2; cdr3_aa: CASSLHGTSGRMSYNEQFF
j_call: TRBJ2-7; cdr3_length: 13; v_call: TRBV28; cdr3_aa: CASINRGRYEQYF
j_call: TRBJ2-4; cdr3_length: 15; v_call: TRBV19; cdr3_aa: CASSIPGGAKNIQYF
j_call: TRBJ1-2; cdr3_length: 12; v_call: TRBV20-1; cdr3_aa: CSASIGGSGYTF
j_call: TRBJ2-5; cdr3_length: 18; v_call: TRBV5-6; cdr3_aa: CASSLLGLAGIGAQTQYF
j_call: TRBJ2-7; cdr3_length: 14; v_call: TRBV18; cdr3_aa: CASSPNSYIAEQYF
j_call: TRBJ2-2; cdr3_length: 15; v_call: TRBV2; cdr3_aa: CASRGQAVVTGELFF
j_call: TRBJ2-7; cdr3_length: 15; v_call: TRBV4-3; cdr3_aa: CASSQGTSGIDEQYF
j_call: TRBJ2-7; cdr3_length: 13; v_call: TRBV6-1; cdr3_aa: CASSSAGGYEQYF
j_call: TRBJ2-5; cdr3_length: 18; v_call: TRBV28; cdr3_aa: CASSFLPYEVRDTETQYF
j_call: TRBJ2-5; cdr3_length: 13; v_call: TRBV28; cdr3_aa: CASSRRGLETQYF